The clone carrying this T cell receptor (beta chain) was counted a few times. Its cognate antigen is unknown. The source of the sample is a study of PD-1 blockade in classical Hodgkin lymphoma. Findings of the study overall: Relapsed/refractory patients reportedly had the lowest baseline TCR diversity, below newly diagnosed patients, who were below healthy donors. By cycle point C4D1, TCR diversity had risen significantly in CD4+ cells (but not CD8+ cells). Complete responders had baseline diversity similar to newly diagnosed patients.

Germline loops: CDR1 MDHEN, CDR2 SYDVKM. CDR3 length equals 13 residues. The V end was cut by 6 bases, the J end by 6 bases, with 12 bases between. Every patient was affected by relapse after autologous stem cell transplantation, while exposure to brentuximab vedotin was not uniform. Profiled with immunoSEQ multiplex PCR; TCRdb holds only in-frame clones, not every one. This table has tens of thousands of clones, 70% to 80% appearing once. This sample comprised peripheral blood mononuclear cells (PBMCs), obtained at baseline. V usage is TRBV28 and J usage is TRBJ2-1, with TRBD1 as a possible D gene (6 bases). This clonotype originated in a human donor with classical Hodgkin lymphoma. CDR3 residues: CASSRRRGNEQFF. CDR3 nucleotides: TGTGCCAGCAGCCGCCGCAGGGGCAATGAGCAGTTCTTC.